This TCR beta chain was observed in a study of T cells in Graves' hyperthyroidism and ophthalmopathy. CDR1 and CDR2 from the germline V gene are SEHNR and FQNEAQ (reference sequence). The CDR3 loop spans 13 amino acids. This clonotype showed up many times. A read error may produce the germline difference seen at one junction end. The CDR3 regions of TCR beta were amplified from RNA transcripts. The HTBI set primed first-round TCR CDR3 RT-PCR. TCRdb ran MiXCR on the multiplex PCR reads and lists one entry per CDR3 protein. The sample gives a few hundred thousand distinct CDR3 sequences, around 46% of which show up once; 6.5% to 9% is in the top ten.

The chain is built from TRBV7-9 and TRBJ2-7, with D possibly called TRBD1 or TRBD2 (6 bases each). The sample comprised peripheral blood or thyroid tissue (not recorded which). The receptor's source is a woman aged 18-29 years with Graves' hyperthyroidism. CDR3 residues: CASSRGGTYEQYF. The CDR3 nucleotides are TGCGCCAGCTCAAGAGGGGGGACCTACGAGCAGTACTTC.